This TCR beta chain was recorded in a study of graft-versus-host responses after intestinal transplantation. Data came from immunoSEQ multiplex PCR; TCRdb stores just in-frame clones and leaves some out. The sample shows tens of thousands of clones, roughly 94% of them seen only once. In regard to this clone: Its antigen is not known.

Sequencing was performed on unstimulated CD8+ T cells sorted from spleen or lymph node cells, taken before intestinal transplant. This TCR derives from a human donor who received an intestinal transplant.

In DNA form, the CDR3 reads TGCGCCAGCAGCCAGGACAGCCCCTATGGCTACACCTTC. Encoded protein: CASSQDSPYGYTF. The chain couples TRBV4-1 to TRBJ1-2, with D possibly being TRBD1 (6 bases). The CDR3 runs 13 residues. The germline gives CDR1 MGHRA, CDR2 YSYEKL. V was shortened by 3 bases and J by 4 bases, with 9 bases between the two germline ends.